The rows below give T cell receptor beta chains drawn from one sample of a study of T cell changes during pregnancy in multiple sclerosis. The data were produced by immunoSEQ multiplex PCR, yet TCRdb's version contains in-frame clones alone and is incomplete. The table records about 36,000 clones, almost 95% of them present only once. Sequencing input: PBMCs (not recorded whether the cells were cultured). The receptor set was obtained from a female donor with multiple sclerosis, enrolled in a pregnancy study. The CDR3 runs from the conserved cysteine through the conserved F or W. The D gene is left open where the match is weak. The size field is filled for only some rows; it gives once, few, many or a size class.

CDR3 DNA	CDR3 protein	D gene	clone size	CDR3 length	V gene	J gene
TGCGCCAGCAGCCAAACTAGCGGGAGGGCCCAGTACTTC	CASSQTSGRAQYF	TRBD2	.	13	TRBV4-1	TRBJ2-5
TGCGCCAGCAGTTGGACGTCAGGGGACAATGAGCAGTTCTTC	CASSWTSGDNEQFF	.	.	14	TRBV10-1	TRBJ2-1
TGTGCCACCTCACCTACTCAGGGAGGTTCGGAAGCTTTCTTT	CATSPTQGGSEAFF	.	.	14	TRBV25-1	TRBJ1-1
TGCGCCAGCAGGAACCCGAGGCAGGGTAGGCCCTACGAGCAGTACTTC	CASRNPRQGRPYEQYF	.	.	16	TRBV5-1	TRBJ2-7
TGTGCCAGCAGCATCCAGTGCCGAAAGACCTATGGCTACACCTTC	CASSIQCRKTYGYTF	.	.	15	TRBV7-7	TRBJ1-2
TGTGCCAGTAGTCGGGACAGCGGGAATCAGCCCCAGCATTTT	CASSRDSGNQPQHF	TRBD1	.	14	TRBV19	TRBJ1-5
TGTGCCAGCGACAGGGGAAAGGCTGGAAACACCATATATTTT	CASDRGKAGNTIYF	TRBD1	.	14	TRBV7-9	TRBJ1-3
TGTGCCAGCAGTTACTCGACGGGGGCCGGGACTGAAGCTTTCTTT	CASSYSTGAGTEAFF	.	.	15	TRBV6-5	TRBJ1-1
TGTGCCAGCAGTCTGACAGGTACAGCGGCAGACACCATATATTTT	CASSLTGTAADTIYF	.	.	15	TRBV9	TRBJ1-3
TGTGCCAGCAGTTTCTATCGACTAGCGGGAGCAGATACGCAGTATTTT	CASSFYRLAGADTQYF	TRBD2	once	16	TRBV28	TRBJ2-3
TGTGCCATCAGGCAGGGGGCGGAAAACATTCAGTACTTC	CAIRQGAENIQYF	TRBD1	.	13	TRBV10-3	TRBJ2-4
TGTGCCGCACGTCGCCCACTCTCCACAGATACGCAGTATTTT	CAARRPLSTDTQYF	.	.	14	TRBV2	TRBJ2-3
TGTGCTAGTGGTTTGGTAGCCCCGGCTTCGCCAAGCTCCTACAATGAGCAGTTCTTC	CASGLVAPASPSSYNEQFF	.	.	19	TRBV12-5	TRBJ2-1
TGTGCCAGCAGTTTATTCGCCCGGGGAGGAACCTACGAGCAGTACTTC	CASSLFARGGTYEQYF	.	.	16	TRBV28	TRBJ2-7
TGTGCCAGTAGTATAGGCGCCAGGAGGAATGAGCAGTTCTTC	CASSIGARRNEQFF	.	once	14	TRBV19	TRBJ2-1
TGTGCCAGCAGTACGCCGGGACTAGCGGGCGGTTTAAGCTCCTACGAGCAGTACTTC	CASSTPGLAGGLSSYEQYF	TRBD2	.	19	TRBV2	TRBJ2-7
TGTGCCAGCAGTTCCACGGAGACCCAGTACTTC	CASSSTETQYF	.	.	11	TRBV27	TRBJ2-5
TGTGCCAGCAGTGACTCAAGGGGGGGGCGCGAATACGAGCAGTACTTC	CASSDSRGGREYEQYF	.	.	16	TRBV6-4	TRBJ2-7
TGCGCCAGCAGCCAACACCTAGAACTAGCCTCCTACAATGAGCAGTTCTTC	CASSQHLELASYNEQFF	.	.	17	TRBV4-3	TRBJ2-1
TGTGCCAGCTCACCACATCCCCCGCGGTCCTACAATGAGCAGTTCTTC	CASSPHPPRSYNEQFF	.	once	16	TRBV18	TRBJ2-1
TGTGCCAGCAGCTTAGTGGGCAGGGGTGGCGAGCAGTACTTC	CASSLVGRGGEQYF	.	.	14	TRBV7-8	TRBJ2-7
TGTGCCAGCATTATGACAGGGAATGATGGCTACACCTTC	CASIMTGNDGYTF	TRBD1	.	13	TRBV2	TRBJ1-2
TGCGCCAGCAGTATAGACAACAGCCCCTGGAGTGAGCAGTTCTTC	CASSIDNSPWSEQFF	.	.	15	TRBV10-1	TRBJ2-1
TGTGCCTGGAGTGTACAGTGGGGCTACGAGCAGTACTTC	CAWSVQWGYEQYF	.	.	13	TRBV30	TRBJ2-7
TGTGCCAGCAGTTTGGAGACAGCGTCAGATACGCAGTATTTT	CASSLETASDTQYF	.	.	14	TRBV27	TRBJ2-3
TGTGCCAGCAGCTTAGCACGCTCCGGGGAGCTGTTTTTT	CASSLARSGELFF	.	.	13	TRBV13	TRBJ2-2
TGTGCCAGTAGTATAGAGGACAGCCTCTATCAGCCCCAGCATTTT	CASSIEDSLYQPQHF	.	few	15	TRBV19	TRBJ1-5
TGTGCCAGCAGTTTGTCTAGCGGGCACACCGGGGAGCTGTTTTTT	CASSLSSGHTGELFF	TRBD2	.	15	TRBV28	TRBJ2-2
TGTGCCAGCAGGTCAGATACGCAGTATTTT	CASRSDTQYF	.	.	10	TRBV2	TRBJ2-3
TGCGCCAGCAGCTTTGGGACCGCGGGCACCGGGGAGCTGTTTTTT	CASSFGTAGTGELFF	.	.	15	TRBV5-1	TRBJ2-2
TGTGCCAGCAGTGAATACCCAGCGGGGGCCGGGGAGCTGTTTTTT	CASSEYPAGAGELFF	TRBD2	.	15	TRBV6-1	TRBJ2-2
TGTGCCAGCAGTAGTGAAGTCTCAGGGGGTCAGCCCCAGCATTTT	CASSSEVSGGQPQHF	TRBD1	few	15	TRBV6-1	TRBJ1-5
TGTGCCAGTAGTATCGGTGCAAACACTGAAGCTTTCTTT	CASSIGANTEAFF	.	.	13	TRBV19	TRBJ1-1
TGCGCCAGCAGCTTGGGTGGACCTTACAATGAGCAGTTCTTC	CASSLGGPYNEQFF	.	.	14	TRBV5-1	TRBJ2-1
TGTGCCAGCAGCATAAGGGGGGATCTATCCTACAATGAGCAGTTCTTC	CASSIRGDLSYNEQFF	.	.	16	TRBV5-5	TRBJ2-1
TGTGCCAGCAGTACCATACACAATCAGCCCCAGCATTTT	CASSTIHNQPQHF	.	.	13	TRBV2	TRBJ1-5
TGTGCCAGCAGTGAACCTCCCAGCGAAGCTTTCTTT	CASSEPPSEAFF	.	.	12	TRBV25-1	TRBJ1-1
TGTGCCAGCAGCTTGGCCCCTAGACAGGGAGTGAACACTGAAGCTTTCTTT	CASSLAPRQGVNTEAFF	TRBD1	.	17	TRBV5-5	TRBJ1-1
TGCGCCAGCAGTGAGTCGGTGGAGAACACTGAAGCTTTCTTT	CASSESVENTEAFF	.	.	14	TRBV10-1	TRBJ1-1
TGTGCCAGCAGTTTATTAGCGGGAGGCTACGAGCAGTACTTC	CASSLLAGGYEQYF	TRBD2	.	14	TRBV27	TRBJ2-7
TGCAGCGTTGAACGCGGGACGAATGAGCAGTTCTTC	CSVERGTNEQFF	.	.	12	TRBV29-1	TRBJ2-1
TGTGCCAGTCGACAGGGAAATGACTACAATGAGCAGTTCTTC	CASRQGNDYNEQFF	TRBD1	.	14	TRBV19	TRBJ2-1
TGTGCCAGCAGCTTGGGACAGGGGAGCTACGAGCAGTACTTC	CASSLGQGSYEQYF	TRBD1	.	14	TRBV5-4	TRBJ2-7
TGTGCCAGCAGCTTGGCCCGTCTAGCGGGAGGCGAGCAGTACTTC	CASSLARLAGGEQYF	TRBD2	.	15	TRBV5-5	TRBJ2-7
TGTGCCAGCAGTCGGGACACGTCTAACTATGGCTACACCTTC	CASSRDTSNYGYTF	.	.	14	TRBV6-5	TRBJ1-2
TGTGCCACCAGCAGAGATAGAGGGTCGAACACTGAAGCTTTCTTT	CATSRDRGSNTEAFF	.	.	15	TRBV15	TRBJ1-1
TGTGCCAGCAGCTTAGGGACTAGCGAATACAATGAGCAGTTCTTC	CASSLGTSEYNEQFF	TRBD2	.	15	TRBV11-3	TRBJ2-1
TGCGCCAGCAGCCAGGTATGGGGGGACCGGGAGCAGTACTTC	CASSQVWGDREQYF	.	.	14	TRBV4-1	TRBJ2-7
TGTGCCAGCAGTTACAGGACAGGGGCCTACGAGCAGTACTTC	CASSYRTGAYEQYF	TRBD1	.	14	TRBV6-5	TRBJ2-7
TGTGCCAGCAGTGAGAGGGCGCCAGGTGACATTCAGTACTTC	CASSERAPGDIQYF	.	.	14	TRBV2	TRBJ2-4
TGTGCCGAGAAGCGATTTTTTTACAATGAGCAGTTCTTC	CAEKRFFYNEQFF	.	.	13	TRBV30	TRBJ2-1
TGTGCCAGCAGCTTAGCGTTAACAGGGGAAGAACGAGGCTACACCTTC	CASSLALTGEERGYTF	TRBD1	.	16	TRBV11-1	TRBJ1-2
TGTGCCAGCAGTGAAGGGCACGGACCTCAAGAGACCCAGTACTTC	CASSEGHGPQETQYF	.	.	15	TRBV6-1	TRBJ2-5
TGTGCCAGCAGTAGGGACAGGACCATGAGAGAGACCCAGTACTTC	CASSRDRTMRETQYF	TRBD1	.	15	TRBV6-1	TRBJ2-5
TGTGCCAGTAGTATAAGTCAACAGGGGGGAGAGACCCAGTACTTC	CASSISQQGGETQYF	TRBD1	.	15	TRBV19	TRBJ2-5
TGTGCCAGCAGCTTAAGGGGATCCCGTACCGGGGAGCTGTTTTTT	CASSLRGSRTGELFF	.	.	15	TRBV11-1	TRBJ2-2
TGTGCCAGCAGCTTAAGTGGGAGCTACAATGAGCAGTTCTTC	CASSLSGSYNEQFF	.	once	14	TRBV11-2	TRBJ2-1
TGTGCCTGGAGTCCGCCCCGGGGGTGGGATAGCAATCAGCCCCAGCATTTT	CAWSPPRGWDSNQPQHF	.	.	17	TRBV30	TRBJ1-5
TGTGCCAGCAGGGGAACAGGGGTCGGGCCCTACGAGCAGTACTTC	CASRGTGVGPYEQYF	TRBD1	.	15	TRBV6-1	TRBJ2-7